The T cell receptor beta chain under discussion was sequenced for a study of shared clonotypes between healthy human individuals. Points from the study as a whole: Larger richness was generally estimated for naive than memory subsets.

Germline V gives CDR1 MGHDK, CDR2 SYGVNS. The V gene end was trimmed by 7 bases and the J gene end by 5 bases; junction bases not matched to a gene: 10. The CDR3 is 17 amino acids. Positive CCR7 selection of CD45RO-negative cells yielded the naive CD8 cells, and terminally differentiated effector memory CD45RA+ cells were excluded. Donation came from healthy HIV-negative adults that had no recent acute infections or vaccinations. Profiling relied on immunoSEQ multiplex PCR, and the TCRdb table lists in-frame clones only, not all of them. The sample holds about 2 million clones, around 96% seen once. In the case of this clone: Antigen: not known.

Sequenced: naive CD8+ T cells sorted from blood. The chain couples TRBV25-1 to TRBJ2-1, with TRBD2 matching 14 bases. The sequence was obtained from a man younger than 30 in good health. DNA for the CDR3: TGTGCCAGCACCCAAGGGACTAGCGGGAGTGATGACAATGAGCAGTTCTTC. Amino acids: CASTQGTSGSDDNEQFF. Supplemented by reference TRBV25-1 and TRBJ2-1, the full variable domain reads EADIYQTPRYLVIGTGKKITLECSQTMGHDKMYWYQQDPGMELHLIHYSYGVNSTEKGDLSSESTVSRIRTEHFPLTLESARPSHTSQYLCASTQGTSGSDDNEQFFGPGTRLTVL.